This T cell receptor beta chain appears in the sequencing data of a study of T cell changes during pregnancy in multiple sclerosis (dated by TCRdb to between 2018 and 2021). Regarding the complete study: The study examined how the T cell repertoire changed over the course of pregnancy in women with multiple sclerosis.

Reading the germline V gene gives CDR1 SGHAT and CDR2 FQNNGV. V lost 4 bases and J lost 4 bases, and the count of bases not matched to a germline gene is 7. The CDR3 holds 17 amino acids from the cysteine to the phenylalanine. Solely the CDR3 DNA is kept, with 51 bases framed from the first base. About this clone: The target of this receptor is not known. The sample holds no much larger clone one base away, and base qualities are not on file.

Preparation of the library involved the immunoSEQ multiplex PCR assay. TCRdb carries this immuneACCESS record with in-frame sequences only. Its versions omit some clonotypes, under half of them owing to an unresolved V gene in the studies checked, with the rest unexplained. This sample comprises tens of thousands of clones, less than 90% of them detected only once. The ten top clones hold 0.38% of the sample. The sequences come from CD4+ T cells from peripheral blood mononuclear cells, collected in the third trimester of pregnancy. The receptor's source is a female donor with multiple sclerosis, enrolled in a pregnancy study. The rearranged chain carries TRBV11-2 and TRBJ2-2; 12 bases in the middle match TRBD2. CDR3 reads: CASSSITGLAGTGELFF. The bases are TGTGCCAGCAGCTCAATTACGGGACTAGCGGGCACCGGGGAGCTGTTTTTT.